The TCR beta chain under discussion was sequenced for a study of cytomegalovirus exposure and HLA in healthy donors listed by TCRdb under 2017. About the investigation overall: The 666 repertoires of the first cohort and the 120 or so validation repertoires were produced on the same platform, according to a later analysis. The study was designed to test whether signatures of past pathogen exposure could be identified by cataloging public T cell receptors. In addition to the first cohort of roughly 670 subjects, a separate validation cohort of approximately 110 different subjects was used. To predict cytomegalovirus infection status, the study combined high-throughput TCR immunosequencing, statistical association of individual TCRs with disease status, and machine learning. Overall study results and their limits: A later analysis lacked HLA typing for the validation cohort, so it scored co-occurrence in that cohort across all 110 or so repertoires. The authors suggested that the approach could potentially be extended to other disease states and immunological phenotypes. In a later analysis, TCRs clustered in the first cohort were found to also tend to co-occur in the approximately 110 validation repertoires, with 90% to 95% of cluster scores above 0. In vitro tests confirmed that a few of the cytomegalovirus-associated TCR beta chains recognize cytomegalovirus antigens. The classifier was reported to diagnose cytomegalovirus status with high specificity and sensitivity in both the original and validation cohorts. Most TCR sequences were seen in very few donors, while some public TCRs were found in many individuals. The study listed 150 to 200 TCR beta chains as associated with cytomegalovirus.

As concerns this clone: What antigen it recognizes has not been identified. Per-base qualities were not stored, and no clone one base away is much larger.

The cysteine opens and the phenylalanine closes a CDR3 of 14 amino acids. Left in the record is the CDR3 DNA by itself, 42 bases read in frame from the first base. V trim: 0 bases; J trim: 7 bases; unmatched bases: 2. CDR1 LGHNT and CDR2 FRNRAP were looked up in the germline V gene. The library was obtained by the immunoSEQ multiplex PCR assay. The source study handled its data this way. To diagnose cytomegalovirus status from the catalog of TCR beta chain sequences, a statistical classification framework was built. TCRdb provides this immuneACCESS table in a form limited to in-frame rearrangements. Some clones are lacking; in checked studies, under half of them reflect an unresolved V gene, and why the rest are absent is not known. Clonal size and the V and J genes are those of that table, whereas D and trimming came from the DNA. The sample table records hundreds of thousands of clones; about 90% of these occur just once. The leading ten clones occupy around 12% of the sample.

Separate from the roughly 650-subject first cohort, the validation cohort of roughly 130 subjects was the group to which the donors belonged. The chain uses TRBV12-5 and TRBJ2-1; 8 bases in between match TRBD2. This sequence originates from a man in his late teens or twenties in good health and CMV-seropositive. Input material: PBMCs. The CDR3 in this case is CASGLVGGANEQFF. The DNA reads TGTGCTAGTGGTTTGGTCGGGGGGGCAAATGAGCAGTTCTTC.